Listed here are 17 T cell receptor beta chains from one sample, sequenced in a study of CXCR3-negative and CXCR3-positive naive CD8 T cells (dated by TCRdb to the late 2010s). The data were produced on a NextSeq 550. The Human TCR Profiling Kit (MiLaboratory) was used to prepare UMI-labeled 5' RACE TRB cDNA libraries. The reads underwent TCRdb reprocessing, giving one record for each CDR3 protein sequence and no DNA. The sample table includes 45,000 to 70,000 distinct CDR3 sequences. The top ten clones comprise less than 25% of the sample. Sequenced: memory CD8+ T cells from blood. The sample's cell subset or site label, decoded: conventional CD8+ memory T cells (TMEM), sorted as controls. The receptors shown here come from a human donor in good health. Some clones in this sample may be carry-over from other donors' samples.

The chain links TRBV5-5 to TRBJ2-7; the D gene TCRdb calls, TRBD1, cannot be checked with no DNA. Germline V lookup: CDR1 SGHKS, CDR2 YYEKEE (reference sequence). The CDR3 length is 18 residues. The CDR3: CASSLVLLAGTGDYEQYF.

This chain connects TRBV5-5 to TRBJ1-1; the TCRdb call, TRBD1, lacks DNA for checking. The CDR3 is made up of 16 amino acids. Looked up from germline, CDR1 is SGHKS and CDR2 is YYEKEE (reference sequence). CDR3 sequence: CASGDRPYLMNTEAFF. Combining the CDR3 with reference TRBV5-5 and TRBJ1-1 gives the whole variable domain DAGVTQSPTHLIKTRGQQVTLRCSPISGHKSVSWYQQVLGQGPQFIFQYYEKEERGRGNFPDRFSARQFPNYSSELNVNALLLGDSALYLCASGDRPYLMNTEAFFGQGTRLTVV.

The chain recombines TRBV5-6 with TRBJ2-7; there is no DNA to check the TCRdb D call of TRBD1. The CDR3 loop spans 14 amino acids. Germline V gene data show CDR1 as SGHDT and CDR2 as YYEEEE. The CDR3 spells CASSSWTATYEQYF.

The chain recombines TRBV7-3 with TRBJ2-1; TCRdb designates TRBD1, a call that cannot be tested without DNA. Germline V gives CDR1 SGHTA, CDR2 FQGTGA. CDR3 size: 13 residues. This chain's CDR3 is CASSFTGANEQFF.

V and J are TRBV9 and TRBJ2-3; TCRdb reports TRBD2, a call that lacks DNA to check it against. Germline CDR1 SGDLS, CDR2 YYNGEE. The CDR3 extends over 20 amino acids. CDR3 amino acids: CASSVATSLRLAGGTDTQYF.

The J gene is TRBJ2-5, the V gene TRBV29-1; the D call from TCRdb, TRBD1, cannot be confirmed without DNA. Germline CDR1 is SQVTM and CDR2 is ANQGSEA. This CDR3 region has 12 residues. This CDR3 reads CSVEWTEETQYF.

The chain joins TRBV28 to TRBJ1-6; TCRdb lists TRBD1, though no DNA is available to test this call. The V gene's germline CDR1 is MDHEN and CDR2 SYDVKM. The CDR3 is 16 residues long. This CDR3 is CASSPSGSSYNSPLHF.

The chain recombines TRBV27 with TRBJ2-1; the D call of TRBD2 rests on TCRdb alone, since no DNA is present to check it. Germline V CDR1 and CDR2: MNHEY, SMNVEV (reference sequence). CDR3 length: 15 amino acids. CDR3 loop: CASSSPSGGYNEQFF.

The chain combines TRBV4-1 with TRBJ2-7; lacking DNA, the TRBD1 call made by TCRdb goes unchecked. The germline CDR1 and CDR2 sequences are MGHRA and YSYEKL. The CDR3 is 13 amino acids. CDR3 amino acids: CASSQVRGYEQYF.

The rearrangement joins TRBV5-1 to TRBJ2-7; TCRdb calls TRBD1, which cannot be checked without DNA. The CDR3 has 16 residues. Looked up from germline, CDR1 is SGHRS and CDR2 is YFSETQ. The CDR3 protein is CASSLSPTGGRYEQYF.

The V gene is TRBV7-3, the J gene TRBJ1-2; no DNA is available, so the TRBD1 call from TCRdb remains unchecked. Germline V gene data show CDR1 as SGHTA and CDR2 as FQGTGA. CDR3 size: 16 residues. CDR3 region: CASSLPQGAANYGYTF.

This chain uses TRBV7-9 with TRBJ2-7. The germline gives CDR1 SEHNR, CDR2 FQNEAQ (reference sequence). The CDR3 covers 13 residues. CDR3 loop: CASSPSNSYEQYF.

The rearrangement uses TRBV29-1 and TRBJ2-3; TCRdb's D call of TRBD1 is untestable without DNA. Germline lookup yields CDR1 SQVTM and CDR2 ANQGSEA. The CDR3 length is 13 residues. The CDR3 protein is CSVMARGTDTQYF.

The CDR3 protein is CSVDGDLGLEETQYF. The rearrangement uses TRBV29-1 and TRBJ2-5. The CDR3 sequence is 15 residues long. Germline CDR1 reads SQVTM; CDR2 reads ANQGSEA.

V usage is TRBV6-4 and J usage is TRBJ2-3. Germline CDR1 reads MRHNA; CDR2 reads SNTAGT. This CDR3 has 15 amino acids. The CDR3 region is CASSDSGNATDTQYF.

The chain employs TRBV29-1 and TRBJ2-5; TCRdb's D call of TRBD1 is untestable without DNA. CDR3 length: 15 residues. CDR1 SQVTM and CDR2 ANQGSEA come from the germline V gene. The CDR3 is CSVEWAGREQETQYF.

The gene calls are TRBV28 and TRBJ1-5; TCRdb names TRBD1, which stays unverified in the absence of DNA. The CDR3 spans 15 residues. Germline V gene lookup returns CDR1 MDHEN and CDR2 SYDVKM. CDR3 sequence reads: CASSFAGGANQPQHF.